The source of this T cell receptor (beta chain) is a study of T cell responses to AZD1222 COVID-19 vaccine. For the study at large: Second-dose timings of about 4 or about 12 weeks were pooled. General study points: Baseline testing showed seropositivity in only six AZD1222 recipients. Scientists sampled the repertoires only once the peak T cell response had passed.

V was shortened by 2 bases and J by 0 bases, with 5 bases between the two germline ends. This CDR3 has 14 residues. Per the germline V gene, CDR1 is SGHTA and CDR2 is FQGNSA. This clone appeared once. Its target is not known. The repertoire was sequenced with immunoSEQ multiplex PCR; TCRdb's copy has only in-frame clones and lacks some. The repertoire holds approximately 110,000 clones, with 88% as singletons. The chain employs TRBV7-2 and TRBJ1-5; no clear D. The material was peripheral blood, obtained on day 0 of AZD1222 vaccination. This sequence was found in an adult in good health. The DNA of the CDR3 is TGTGCCAGCAGCTTAAGGTATAGCAATCAGCCCCAGCATTTT. This encodes CASSLRYSNQPQHF.